A single sample gave rise to the 8 T cell receptor beta chains below, sequenced in a study of blood T cell repertoires in COVID-19. TCRdb's copy holds only in-frame clones and misses some; the assay was immunoSEQ multiplex PCR. Altogether over 60,000 clones are present, roughly 80% being singletons, with the ten largest covering around 9.6%. The source material was peripheral blood. Every receptor here comes from a middle-aged man with COVID-19, enrolled during active disease.

V is TRBV10-3 and J is TRBJ1-6, with D maybe TRBD1 (6 bases). Per the germline V gene, CDR1 is ENHRY and CDR2 is SYGVKD. The CDR3 is made up of 15 amino acids. Trimming removed 2 bases from V and 7 bases from J, with 12 bases in between. CDR3 sequence: CAISEATTGNSPLHF. The CDR3 DNA reads TGTGCCATCAGTGAGGCCACCACAGGGAATTCACCCCTCCACTTT.

The genes are TRBV2 and TRBJ2-7; TRBD2 aligns across 14 bases. Germline values: CDR1 SNHLY, CDR2 FYNNEI. The CDR3 has 14 amino acids. V gave up 6 bases and J gave up 9 bases; unmatched junction bases: 7. The CDR3 DNA follows: TGTGCCAGCAGGGGGGGACTAGCGGGAGCTTTGCAGTACTTC. Translated: CASRGGLAGALQYF.

The chain couples TRBV2 to TRBJ2-6; 7 bases line up with TRBD1. CDR3 length equals 14 residues. Germline loops: CDR1 SNHLY, CDR2 FYNNEI. Losses at the gene ends were 10 bases for V and 0 bases for J; bases not matched to a gene: 3. CDR3 loop: CATGGNSGANVLTF. CDR3 DNA sequence: TGTGCCACAGGGGGTAACTCTGGGGCCAACGTCCTGACTTTC.

The sample holds one count of this clone. The chain has TRBV27 and TRBJ2-1; 9 bases fit TRBD2. The V gene's germline CDR1 is MNHEY and CDR2 SMNVEV (reference sequence). V dropped 2 bases and J dropped 7; count of bases not matched to a gene: 6. The CDR3 totals 15 residues. CDR3 bases: TGTGCCAGCAGTTTACTAGCGGGACTGGGTAATGAGCAGTTCTTC. Translating it yields CASSLLAGLGNEQFF.

As regards this clone: Compared with germline, one end of the junction differs, possibly owing to a read error. The V gene is TRBV7-7, the J gene TRBJ2-3, with a possible D match to TRBD2 (5 bases). The germline CDR1 and CDR2 sequences are SSHAT and FNYEAQ (reference sequence). This CDR3 spans 15 amino acids. This CDR3 reads CASSLADGDTDTQYF. DNA of the CDR3: TGTGCTAGCAGCTTAGCCGACGGGGACACAGATACGCAGTATTTT. Supplemented by reference TRBV7-7 and TRBJ2-3, the full variable domain reads GAGVSQSPRYKVTKRGQDVTLRCDPISSHATLYWYQQALGQGPEFLTYFNYEAQPDKSGLPSDRFSAERPEGSISTLTIQRTEQRDSAMYRCASSLADGDTDTQYFGPGTRLTVL.

The CDR3 is CASSPGPGTGSYNEQFF. The CDR3 DNA sequence: TGTGCCAGCAGTCCGGGCCCCGGGACAGGTTCCTACAATGAGCAGTTCTTC. The chain links TRBV6-6 to TRBJ2-1; 8 bases agree with TRBD1. J gave up 1 base and V 5 bases, and 10 bases lay outside the gene matches. The CDR3 length is 17 residues. Germline CDR1 is MNHNY and CDR2 is SVGAGI (reference sequence).

The chain links TRBV6-2 or TRBV6-3 to TRBJ1-5, with a weak D call TRBD1 (5 bases). In germline, CDR1 is MNHEY, CDR2 SVGEGT. This CDR3 comprises 15 residues. V lost 7 bases to trimming and J lost 4 bases, with 17 bases between them. CDR3: CASTPGGPGNQPQHF. The CDR3, as DNA: TGTGCCAGCACCCCGGGGGGACCAGGGAATCAGCCCCAGCATTTT.

V and J are TRBV25-1 and TRBJ2-1; a weak D match, TRBD2 (5 bases). The ends were cut back, 3 bases at V and 0 bases at J, with 6 bases in the middle. Germline CDR1 MGHDK, CDR2 SYGVNS. The CDR3 runs to 14 residues. CDR3 bases: TGTGCCAGCAGTGACCGGGACTCCTACAATGAGCAGTTCTTC. The encoded protein is CASSDRDSYNEQFF.